These 24 T cell receptor beta chains were sequenced from one sample in a study of T cells expressing NK-cell markers. TCRdb re-called the 5' RACE reads; every CDR3 protein appears as one record, without DNA. The sample has a few hundred thousand distinct CDR3 sequences. Sequences were obtained from blood T cells: a sorted CD56 or NKG2C T cell subset, CD4+ or CD8+ T cells, or bulk PBMC T cells (not recorded which). The source is a man between 18 and 69 years old in good health.

The chain carries TRBV3-1 and TRBJ1-6. The CDR3 is 14 residues long. Germline lookup yields CDR1 LGHDT and CDR2 YNNKEL (reference sequence). This CDR3 reads CASSHSVMNSPLHF.

J is TRBJ2-5 and V is TRBV6-1; TCRdb names TRBD2, which stays unverified in the absence of DNA. Germline V gene lookup returns CDR1 MNHNS and CDR2 SASEGT. The CDR3 contains 16 residues. The CDR3 loop is CASRTTSKRVTETQYF.

The chain recombines TRBV6-1 with TRBJ2-7; TCRdb returns TRBD1, unconfirmable since there is no DNA. The CDR3 length is 16 residues. Germline V gene data show CDR1 as MNHNS and CDR2 as SASEGT. The CDR3 spells CASSAPAGQGKYEQYF.

V and J are TRBV20-1 and TRBJ1-1; the TCRdb call, TRBD1, lacks DNA for checking. This CDR3 region has 15 residues. Germline CDR1 reads DFQATT; CDR2 reads SNEGSKA (reference sequence). The CDR3: CSAFTAPKVGTEAFF.

CDR3 sequence: CATSRPGTSSYEQYF. The chain uses TRBV15 and TRBJ2-7; TCRdb proposes TRBD1, but this gene call is untestable without DNA. Germline values: CDR1 LNHNV, CDR2 YYDKDF (reference sequence). The CDR3 runs 15 residues.

The CDR3 is CASSLAGQGVRTDTQYF. The chain links TRBV27 to TRBJ2-3; TCRdb's D call of TRBD1 is untestable without DNA. This CDR3 region has 17 residues. The germline V gene encodes CDR1 MNHEY and CDR2 SMNVEV (reference sequence).

The chain carries TRBV13 and TRBJ1-2. CDR3 length: 15 amino acids. Germline CDR1 is PRHDT and CDR2 is FYEKMQ (reference sequence). CDR3 sequence reads: CASSAFGRDLYGYTF.

The rearrangement uses TRBV3-1 and TRBJ2-3; TCRdb picks TRBD1, but there is no DNA to check that call. CDR1 LGHDT and CDR2 YNNKEL come from the germline V gene (reference sequence). The CDR3 has 15 residues. The CDR3 loop reads CASSQDSRGADTQYF.

The rearrangement joins TRBV11-3 to TRBJ2-3; lacking DNA, the TRBD1 call made by TCRdb goes unchecked. Germline assignment: CDR1 SGHNT and CDR2 YENEEA. The CDR3 contains 13 residues. The CDR3 sequence is CASSARQGSAQYF.

The J gene is TRBJ1-1, the V gene TRBV11-1. Germline CDR1 is SGHAT and CDR2 is FQDESV (reference sequence). CDR3 length: 18 amino acids. The CDR3 spells CASSLSPMRSTEKTEAFF.

The chain couples TRBV5-1 to TRBJ2-4; the TCRdb call, TRBD1, lacks DNA for checking. Germline CDR1 is SGHRS and CDR2 is YFSETQ. The CDR3 loop spans 16 amino acids. CDR3 region: CASSPRQGLTKNIQYF.

The CDR3 sequence: CASSQGLAGGPGELFF. The chain couples TRBV7-3 to TRBJ2-2; the D gene TCRdb calls, TRBD2, cannot be checked with no DNA. The CDR3 extends over 16 amino acids. Germline V CDR1 and CDR2: SGHTA, FQGTGA.

The chain joins TRBV29-1 to TRBJ2-1; TCRdb names TRBD2, which stays unverified in the absence of DNA. Germline values: CDR1 SQVTM, CDR2 ANQGSEA. This CDR3 comprises 13 residues. CDR3 residues: CSVEVPGGGEQFF.

The rearrangement joins TRBV5-1 to TRBJ2-7; TCRdb returns TRBD1, unconfirmable since there is no DNA. The CDR3 consists of 18 residues. Looked up from germline, CDR1 is SGHRS and CDR2 is YFSETQ. The CDR3 region is CASSLGFTPGQGAEEQYF.

The J gene is TRBJ2-2, the V gene TRBV7-2; TCRdb picks TRBD1, but there is no DNA to check that call. Per the germline V gene, CDR1 is SGHTA and CDR2 is FQGNSA. The CDR3 is 16 residues long. The CDR3 region is CASSKGFGAEAGELFF. Drawing the rest from reference TRBV7-2 and TRBJ2-2, the complete variable domain is GAGVSQSPSNKVTEKGKDVELRCDPISGHTALYWYRQSLGQGLEFLIYFQGNSAPDKSGLPSDRFSAERTGGSVSTLTIQRTQQEDSAVYLCASSKGFGAEAGELFFGEGSRLTVL.

The chain is built from TRBV20-1 and TRBJ1-2; TCRdb's D call, TRBD1, is unchecked because there is no DNA. The V gene's germline CDR1 is DFQATT and CDR2 SNEGSKA (reference sequence). The CDR3 spans 13 residues. The CDR3: CSARGQGIGGYTF.

The genes are TRBV6-5 and TRBJ2-1; lacking DNA, the TRBD1 call made by TCRdb goes unchecked. CDR3 length: 14 amino acids. Germline V gives CDR1 MNHEY, CDR2 SVGAGI. The CDR3 protein is CASSYRGGDNEQFF.

V is TRBV9 and J is TRBJ1-2. CDR1 and CDR2 (germline): SGDLS, YYNGEE. The CDR3 sequence is 14 residues long. This CDR3 reads CASSQRTDSYGYTF.

The chain employs TRBV2 and TRBJ1-6; TCRdb selects TRBD1, and the lack of DNA leaves this call unchecked. Germline lookup yields CDR1 SNHLY and CDR2 FYNNEI. CDR3 size: 14 residues. CDR3 amino acids: CASRGDRVESPLHF.

The chain recombines TRBV7-9 with TRBJ2-3; TCRdb gives TRBD1 as the D gene, but with no DNA this cannot be confirmed. The CDR3 spans 16 residues. Germline V gene sequence: CDR1 SEHNR, CDR2 FQNEAQ (reference sequence). CDR3 amino acids: CASSSGRGVSPDTQYF.

The rearrangement uses TRBV11-1 and TRBJ2-5. The CDR3 runs 14 residues. Germline V gives CDR1 SGHAT, CDR2 FQDESV (reference sequence). This chain's CDR3 is CASSLSSGVETQYF.

The chain joins TRBV7-9 to TRBJ2-1. This CDR3 has 15 residues. Germline CDR1 is SEHNR and CDR2 is FQNEAQ (reference sequence). CDR3 region: CASSLYDSTSYEQFF. Variable domain in full (rest from reference TRBV7-9 and TRBJ2-1): DTGVSQNPRHKITKRGQNVTFRCDPISEHNRLYWYRQTLGQGPEFLTYFQNEAQLEKSRLLSDRFSAERPKGSFSTLEIQRTEQGDSAMYLCASSLYDSTSYEQFFGPGTRLTVL.

The chain has TRBV20-1 and TRBJ2-7; the D gene TCRdb calls, TRBD1, cannot be checked with no DNA. Per the germline V gene, CDR1 is DFQATT and CDR2 is SNEGSKA (reference sequence). This CDR3 is 15 amino acids long. The chain's CDR3 is CSASPLQGLWGEQYF.

CDR3 loop: CASSSAGQGGIRYRDTQYF. The chain is built from TRBV11-1 and TRBJ2-3; lacking DNA, the TRBD1 call made by TCRdb goes unchecked. Germline-derived CDR1 and CDR2 are SGHAT and FQDESV (reference sequence). The CDR3 is made up of 19 amino acids.